Detailed here is one TCR beta chain. There are many counts of this clonotype. Per-base quality was not reported, and no clone a single base away is much larger than it. The sample's treatment or condition label, in plain terms: live attenuated yellow fever vaccine strain. A standard Ficoll-Paque protocol was used to isolate PBMCs from peripheral blood. The RNeasy Micro Kit was used to extract RNA from sorted memory subsets. These data belong to a study of T cells after yellow fever vaccination (dated by TCRdb to the late 2010s). Background on the whole study: Using CD3, CD45RA, CCR7 and CD95 staining, memory subsets (EM, EMRA, CM and Tscm) were sorted on a BD FACS Aria III. The SMART-Seq v4 Ultra Low Input RNA kit was used to prepare libraries from fractions with low cell numbers. Bulk TCR alpha and beta repertoires were sequenced longitudinally to track T-cell clones before and after primary and booster YFV17D yellow fever vaccination. Two healthy male donors, one aged 18 to 30 and one aged 30 to 40 years, were included in the cohort. Blood was collected at multiple timepoints before and after primary and secondary immunization, and bulk PBMC replicates and cell subsets were isolated. Sorting of memory subsets took place on days 0, 15 and 45 and at 18 months after primary vaccination, as well as on days 0, 15 and 45 after the 30-year booster.

V and J lose 6 bases and 1 base, and a span of 10 bases separates them. From a lookup of the germline V gene (reference sequence), CDR1 and CDR2 are DFQATT and SNEGSKA. The CDR3 runs 13 amino acids, cysteine and phenylalanine included. Only the CDR3 DNA stays, 39 bases, in frame from base 1. Study-wide conclusions, independent of this receptor: Only two donors were included in the study, so the extent to which the findings can be generalized is limited. Compared with the primary T-cell response, the secondary T-cell response was weaker but faster, peaking on day 5 rather than day 15. A small fraction of clonotypes showed up in both the CD4 and CD8 compartments, probably as a result of convergent recombination. FACS-sorted repertoires could contain abundant contaminating clonotypes from the bulk population, so computational filtering was required. In the sorted memory subsets on day 0, nearly all of the vaccine-responding clonotypes fell below detection. After the booster, most clones that had expanded after primary vaccination were detected again (around 97% of CD4 and around nine tenths of CD8), suggesting broad maintenance of memory.

TCRdb names Illumina NovaSeq 6000 as the instrument used. TCR cDNA was synthesized by 5'RACE template switching, which introduced a universal primer site and unique molecular identifiers. cDNA synthesis was primed from both the TCR alpha and TCR beta constant segments. Library amplification involved two PCR steps, and the second step added sample barcodes and sequencing adapters. Sequencing of libraries was performed on Illumina HiSeq 2500 (2x100 bp) or NovaSeq (2x150 bp). The paper's data handling went like this. Reads were demultiplexed and collapsed into UMI consensus sequences with MIGEC, and V(D)J alignment was performed with MiXCR. Vaccine-responding clonotypes were defined with edgeR using replicate PBMC samples, requiring FDR below 0.01 and a log2 fold change above 5 up to day 15. CD4 or CD8 identity was assigned to each bulk clonotype according to whether the clonotype was present at higher abundance in the sequenced CD4 repertoire or the sequenced CD8 repertoire. To estimate the distribution of each clone across memory phenotypes, clonotype frequencies in memory subsets were weighted by FACS-sorted cell numbers. TCRdb applied fastp at Q25 and MiXCR to the public reads, then kept only in-frame beta chains. Every CDR3 protein is listed once, alongside the most common genes and DNA of its rows. The V and J calls were determined by TCRdb, not by the authors. The sample table contains 25,000 or so distinct CDR3 sequences; only one count was recorded for approximately 4.2% of them. The ten largest clones add up to 35% to 45% of the sample.

The sample in question was PBMCs, either bulk or a sorted T-cell subset (CD4+, CD8+, memory, or dextramer-sorted; not recorded which), obtained on the day of the yellow fever booster vaccination. This clonotype was obtained from a young man who received the YFV17D yellow fever vaccine. The rearranged chain carries TRBV20-1 and TRBJ2-1; TRBD1 is perhaps the D gene, given 5 matching bases. At the DNA level, the sequence is TGCAGTGCCAATCAGGGTTCCTACAATGAGCAGTTCTTC. Translated, it gives CSANQGSYNEQFF.